The 15 T cell receptor beta chains below come from one sample, sequenced in a study of cytomegalovirus exposure and HLA in healthy donors. TCRdb's table, derived via immunoSEQ multiplex PCR, lists solely in-frame clones and lacks some. In the table there are tens of thousands of clones, approximately 86% of which are singletons. The specimen was PBMCs. The receptors derive from a man aged 25-45 years in good health and CMV-seronegative.

This clone appeared a single time. This chain uses TRBV28 with TRBJ1-1, with 9 positions matching TRBD1. The length of the CDR3 is 15 residues. Per germline, CDR1 MDHEN and CDR2 SYDVKM. V was clipped by 3 bases and J by 1 base; unmatched bases: 3. CDR3 coding DNA: TGTGCCAGCAGTTTTGGGGACAGGGCGAACACTGAAGCTTTCTTT. Residues: CASSFGDRANTEAFF.

This sequence joins TRBV19 and TRBJ2-6; D is possibly TRBD2 (6 bases). Germline CDR1 and CDR2: LNHDA and SQIVND (reference sequence). The V end lost 5 bases, the J end lost 1 base, and 12 bases lay between the germline ends. The CDR3 length is 16 residues. This CDR3 is CASSASGASGANVLTF. DNA of the CDR3: TGTGCCAGTAGTGCCTCGGGAGCTTCTGGGGCCAACGTCCTGACTTTC. Full variable domain (outside the CDR3, taken from reference TRBV19 and TRBJ2-6): DGGITQSPKYLFRKEGQNVTLSCEQNLNHDAMYWYRQDPGQGLRLIYYSQIVNDFQKGDIAEGYSVSREKKESFPLTVTSAQKNPTAFYLCASSASGASGANVLTFGAGSRLTVL.

The chain combines TRBV19 with TRBJ1-2; no reliable D call. Trimming removed 3 bases at V and 4 bases at J, with 9 bases between. Germline V CDR1 and CDR2: LNHDA, SQIVND (reference sequence). The CDR3 length is 13 residues. The CDR3 region is CASSMSAIYGYTF. The CDR3 coding sequence is TGTGCCAGTAGTATGAGCGCAATCTATGGCTACACCTTC.

CDR3: CASSPRGAGVSDEQFF. CDR3 nucleotides: TGTGCCAGCTCACCACGGGGAGCGGGAGTGTCGGATGAGCAGTTCTTC. The chain employs TRBV18 and TRBJ2-1, with 8 bases lining up with TRBD2. CDR1 is KGHSH and CDR2 is LQKENI in the germline V gene. The CDR3 has 16 residues. J gave up 8 bases and V 1 base, and 10 bases lay outside the gene matches.

The chain carries TRBV6-5 and TRBJ2-7, with a weak D call TRBD1 (6 bases). Germline V gene lookup returns CDR1 MNHEY and CDR2 SVGAGI. Trimming shortened V by 2 bases and J by 2 bases, and 16 bases separated the two germline ends. CDR3 length: 16 amino acids. CDR3 loop: CASSYRSQGFTYEQYF. The DNA of the CDR3 is TGTGCCAGCAGTTACCGATCACAGGGTTTCACCTACGAGCAGTACTTC.

V usage is TRBV27 and J usage is TRBJ1-3, with D tentatively TRBD1 (5 bases). CDR3 length: 13 residues. Germline V lookup: CDR1 MNHEY, CDR2 SMNVEV (reference sequence). The V gene lost 6 bases and the J gene lost 4 bases, with 10 bases spanning the gap. CDR3 nucleotide sequence: TGTGCCAGCAGGGGGCTAGGCGGAAACACCATATATTTT. Encoded protein: CASRGLGGNTIYF.

CDR3 DNA: TGTGCCAGCTTCTATTCCCAGGAACTGTTTTTT. This encodes CASFYSQELFF. The chain combines TRBV2 with TRBJ1-4; no clear D gene. CDR1 is SNHLY, CDR2 FYNNEI, per germline. CDR3 length: 11 amino acids. Trimming shortened V by 8 bases and J by 12 bases, and 13 bases separated the two germline ends.

The gene calls are TRBV4-2 and TRBJ1-3; tentative D call: TRBD1 (5 bases). The V end was cut by 3 bases, the J end by 4 bases, with 10 bases between. CDR1 is LGHNA and CDR2 is YNFKEQ in the germline V gene. The CDR3 is 14 residues long. The CDR3 bases are TGTGCCAGCAGCCAGGGGAACAGGGGAAACACCATATATTTT. Residues: CASSQGNRGNTIYF.

The chain joins TRBV18 to TRBJ2-7, with TRBD1 matching over 8 bases. V dropped 5 bases and J dropped 4; count of bases not matched to a gene: 16. Germline-derived CDR1 and CDR2 are KGHSH and LQKENI. This CDR3 has 17 amino acids. The CDR3 spells CASSENPGAGGWYEQYF. The CDR3 coding sequence is TGTGCCAGCTCAGAAAACCCCGGGGCAGGGGGCTGGTACGAGCAGTACTTC.

In this sample, this clone turned up once. V and J are TRBV6-4 and TRBJ1-1; TRBD1 matches at 7 bases. Losses at the gene ends were 6 bases for V and 4 bases for J; bases not matched to a gene: 5. The CDR3 sequence is 13 residues long. Germline V gene sequence: CDR1 MRHNA, CDR2 SNTAGT. The chain's CDR3 is CASSEDRVTEAFF. The CDR3 nucleotides read TGTGCCAGCAGCGAAGACAGGGTCACTGAAGCTTTCTTT.

The CDR3 DNA reads as TGTGCCAGCAGCTTATACAGGGGGCTAGCGAACACCGGGGAGCTGTTTTTT. Its protein product is CASSLYRGLANTGELFF. The genes are TRBV13 and TRBJ2-2; 9 bases align to TRBD1. Trimming cost V 2 bases and J 0 bases; bases outside gene matches: 4. Looked up from germline, CDR1 is PRHDT and CDR2 is FYEKMQ (reference sequence). This CDR3 has 17 residues.

This chain uses TRBV29-1 with TRBJ2-5; 13 nucleotides match TRBD2. J lost 6 bases, V lost 7 bases, and 8 bases had no gene match. This CDR3 contains 14 residues. CDR1 and CDR2 (germline): SQVTM, ANQGSEA. This chain's CDR3 is CSAFRTSGSQTQYF. CDR3 sequence (DNA): TGCAGCGCCTTCAGGACTAGCGGGAGTCAGACCCAGTACTTC. Filled out from reference TRBV29-1 and TRBJ2-5, the complete variable domain reads SAVISQKPSRDICQRGTSLTIQCQVDSQVTMMFWYRQQPGQSLTLIATANQGSEATYESGFVIDKFPISRPNLTFSTLTVSNMSPEDSSIYLCSAFRTSGSQTQYFGPGTRLLVL.

The gene calls are TRBV7-9 and TRBJ1-6, with D possibly TRBD1 on 5 matching bases. Germline CDR1 SEHNR, CDR2 FQNEAQ (reference sequence). The CDR3 loop spans 14 amino acids. V dropped 0 bases and J dropped 7 bases, with 7 bases sitting between them. CDR3 bases: TGTGCCAGCAGCTTAGCCGGGGGGAATTCACCCCTCCACTTT. The encoded protein is CASSLAGGNSPLHF.

J is TRBJ2-5 and V is TRBV9; 10 nucleotides align to TRBD2. The ends lost 0 bases at V and 5 bases at J; junction bases unmatched: 4. The germline gives CDR1 SGDLS, CDR2 YYNGEE. The CDR3 covers 15 residues. CDR3 protein: CASSVASGGGETQYF. In DNA form, the CDR3 reads TGTGCCAGCAGCGTAGCTAGCGGGGGTGGGGAGACCCAGTACTTC. Supplemented by reference TRBV9 and TRBJ2-5, the full variable domain reads DSGVTQTPKHLITATGQRVTLRCSPRSGDLSVYWYQQSLDQGLQFLIQYYNGEERAKGNILERFSAQQFPDLHSELNLSSLELGDSALYFCASSVASGGGETQYFGPGTRLLVL.

The chain carries TRBV6-5 and TRBJ1-1; D possibly corresponds to TRBD1 (5 bases). Trimming cost V 4 bases and J 1 base, with 13 bases left between them. Germline CDR1 MNHEY, CDR2 SVGAGI. The CDR3 totals 15 residues. The CDR3 region is CASSWGGMKNTEAFF. CDR3 coding DNA: TGTGCCAGCAGTTGGGGGGGGATGAAGAACACTGAAGCTTTCTTT.